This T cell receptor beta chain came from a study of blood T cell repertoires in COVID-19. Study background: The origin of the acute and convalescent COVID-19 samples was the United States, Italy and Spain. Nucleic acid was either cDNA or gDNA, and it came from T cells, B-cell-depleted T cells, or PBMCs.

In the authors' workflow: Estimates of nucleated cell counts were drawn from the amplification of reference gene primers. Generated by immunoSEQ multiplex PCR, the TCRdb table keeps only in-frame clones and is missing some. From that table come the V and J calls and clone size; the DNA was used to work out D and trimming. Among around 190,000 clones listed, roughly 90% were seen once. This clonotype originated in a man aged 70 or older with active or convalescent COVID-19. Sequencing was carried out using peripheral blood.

The chain's CDR3 is CASSIQTGYNEQFF. CDR3 sequence (DNA): TGCGCCAGCAGCATCCAGACAGGGTACAATGAGCAGTTCTTC. The chain employs TRBV5-1 and TRBJ2-1; 7 bases line up with TRBD1. Germline assignment: CDR1 SGHRS and CDR2 YFSETQ. V lost 4 bases, J lost 4 bases, and 5 bases stayed unmatched. The CDR3 loop spans 14 amino acids.